What follows are 22 T cell receptor beta chains derived from one specimen sequenced in a study of early T cells in non-severe SARS-CoV-2 infection. TCRdb re-derived calls from the 5' RACE reads in MiXCR, one entry per CDR3 protein. This sample has around 64,000 distinct CDR3 sequences, with 10% to 15% found just once. The sample here was whole blood, taken at baseline. Receptors originate from an adult who was a healthcare worker with PCR-confirmed SARS-CoV-2 infection or an uninfected control (not recorded which).

This clonotype has ten or more counts. The chain has TRBV20-1 and TRBJ2-2, with 9 nucleotides matching TRBD2. The CDR3 spans 15 residues. Per germline, CDR1 DFQATT and CDR2 SNEGSKA (reference sequence). With 1 base clipped from V and 9 bases from J, the junction kept 9 bases outside the gene matches. The CDR3: CSARAGSGRSRELFF. The CDR3 DNA sequence: TGCAGTGCTAGAGCGGGTAGCGGGAGAAGCAGGGAGCTGTTTTTT.

This clonotype appeared a few times. The chain links TRBV30 to TRBJ2-2; 11 positions agree with TRBD1. The V gene's germline CDR1 is GTSNPN and CDR2 SVGIG (reference sequence). Germline trimming cut 6 bases from V and 6 bases from J; bases unmatched to any gene: 3. The CDR3 consists of 13 residues. The CDR3 DNA reads TGTGCCTGCGGACAGGGGGCCGCCGGGGAGCTGTTTTTT. This sequence encodes CACGQGAAGELFF.

The V call is TRBV7-9, the J call TRBJ2-1, with D unresolved. The germline gives CDR1 SEHNR, CDR2 FQNEAQ (reference sequence). The CDR3 totals 11 residues. Between the trimmed V and J ends, which lost 5 bases and 9 bases, there was a span of 8 bases. The CDR3, as DNA: TGTGCCAGCAGCCGCCGCGCTGAGCAGTTCTTC. The encoded protein is CASSRRAEQFF.

In DNA, the CDR3 is TGTGCCAGCATTACCACAGGGGGCACTGAAGCTTTCTTT. It translates to CASITTGGTEAFF. This chain connects TRBV12-3 or TRBV12-4 to TRBJ1-1, with 8 bases aligning to TRBD1. Losses at the gene ends were 7 bases for V and 4 bases for J; bases not matched to a gene: 5. The CDR3 spans 13 residues.

The chain carries TRBV28 and TRBJ2-7, with D perhaps matching TRBD1 (6 bases). Germline-derived CDR1 and CDR2 are MDHEN and SYDVKM. This CDR3 comprises 13 residues. Trimming stripped 3 bases from V and 3 bases from J, with 9 bases between. The CDR3 region has the DNA TGTGCCAGCAGTTTTTCCAGGGGCTACGAGCAGTACTTC. It encodes CASSFSRGYEQYF.

A few counts support this clonotype. This chain joins TRBV19 and TRBJ1-1; D perhaps matches TRBD1 (5 bases). This CDR3 region has 15 residues. The V end lost 5 bases, the J end lost 5 bases, and 18 bases lay between the germline ends. Per the germline V gene, CDR1 is LNHDA and CDR2 is SQIVND (reference sequence). CDR3 protein: CASSRQKGDHTEAFF. DNA for the CDR3: TGTGCCAGTAGTCGGCAAAAAGGGGATCATACTGAAGCTTTCTTT.

This chain uses TRBV6-1 with TRBJ2-5; maybe TRBD2 (6 bases). V shed 2 bases and J shed 5 bases, with 12 bases lying between them. The CDR3 consists of 14 residues. Per the germline V gene, CDR1 is MNHNS and CDR2 is SASEGT. Written as DNA, the CDR3 is TGTGCCAGCAGTGAACTGAGCGGAGGGGAGACCCAGTACTTC. Protein product: CASSELSGGETQYF.

This clonotype was seen a handful of times. The V call is TRBV20-1, the J call TRBJ1-1; TRBD1 matches at 8 bases. V trimming: 0 bases; J trimming: 5 bases; junction bases outside the gene matches: 8. This CDR3 has 15 residues. The germline V gene encodes CDR1 DFQATT and CDR2 SNEGSKA (reference sequence). This CDR3 reads CSARDRSGGRTEAFF. CDR3 DNA sequence: TGCAGTGCTAGAGATCGGTCAGGGGGCCGGACTGAAGCTTTCTTT.

V and J are TRBV29-1 and TRBJ1-2, with 9 nucleotides matching TRBD1. V trimming: 7 bases; J trimming: 3 bases; junction bases outside the gene matches: 6. The CDR3 length is 13 residues. CDR1 SQVTM and CDR2 ANQGSEA come from the germline V gene. In DNA, the CDR3 is TGCAGCGCCCTAAGGGACAGGGACTATGGCTACACCTTC. Translated: CSALRDRDYGYTF.

This clonotype was picked up one time. This may be a read error, as it is one base from a much larger clone. This rearrangement joins TRBV7-9 to TRBJ1-5; D remains unclear. CDR3 length equals 15 residues. Trimming took off 5 bases at V and 5 bases at J, with 16 bases between the two ends. Germline lookup yields CDR1 SEHNR and CDR2 FQNEAQ (reference sequence). Written as DNA, the CDR3 is TGTGCCAGCAGCCTCATGGGAGGCGGCGATCAGCCCCAGCATTTT. Its translation is CASSLMGGGDQPQHF.

This clonotype was seen a few times. V and J are TRBV5-1 and TRBJ2-7; no definite D call. Per germline, CDR1 SGHRS and CDR2 YFSETQ. Trimming took 2 bases from V and 9 from J, leaving 21 bases between them. The CDR3 has 15 amino acids. The DNA for the CDR3 is TGCGCCAGCAGCTTCGCGGATCCCACCCTTTCGGTGCAGTACTTC. Its translation: CASSFADPTLSVQYF.

The chain joins TRBV12-3 or TRBV12-4 to TRBJ2-7; D perhaps matches TRBD1 (6 bases). There are 14 residues in the CDR3. Trimming pared 4 bases from V and 3 bases from J, leaving 13 bases between. The CDR3 spells CASSSTGRNYEQYF. CDR3 in DNA: TGTGCCAGCAGTTCGACAGGTAGGAACTACGAGCAGTACTTC.

This rearrangement joins TRBV12-3 or TRBV12-4 to TRBJ1-5; 8 bases map to TRBD1. Trimming cost V 6 bases and J 7 bases; bases outside gene matches: 2. This CDR3 spans 12 amino acids. CDR3 DNA: TGTGCCAGCAGACAGGGGGACCAGCCCCAGCATTTT. Translating gives CASRQGDQPQHF.

This clonotype occurred many times. This chain uses TRBV7-9 with TRBJ1-1; 7 bases line up with TRBD1. The V and J ends lost 11 bases and 5 bases, in that order; junction bases with no gene match: 14. The CDR3 extends over 14 amino acids. Germline CDR1 is SEHNR and CDR2 is FQNEAQ (reference sequence). The CDR3 region is CAVGRGKMGTEAFF. The CDR3, as DNA: TGTGCCGTTGGCAGGGGGAAAATGGGTACTGAAGCTTTCTTT.

This clonotype has just a few counts. The CDR3 reads CASSLITGELFF. For the CDR3, the DNA is TGTGCCAGCAGTTTGATTACCGGGGAGCTGTTTTTT. The chain couples TRBV5-4 to TRBJ2-2; D remains unclear. Deletions cut 5 bases from V and 5 bases from J, with 7 bases between. This CDR3 comprises 12 residues. CDR1 and CDR2 (germline): SGHNT, YYREEE (reference sequence). The full variable domain, completed using reference TRBV5-4 and TRBJ2-2, is ETGVTQSPTHLIKTRGQQVTLRCSSQSGHNTVSWYQQALGQGPQFIFQYYREEENGRGNFPPRFSGLQFPNYSSELNVNALELDDSALYLCASSLITGELFFGEGSRLTVL.

This clonotype has a handful of counts. The rearrangement joins TRBV28 to TRBJ2-5; 11 nucleotides align to TRBD2. V trimming: 5 bases; J trimming: 4 bases; junction bases outside the gene matches: 12. CDR3 length equals 17 residues. Germline V gene data show CDR1 as MDHEN and CDR2 as SYDVKM. CDR3 loop: CASSHTSGGPALETQYF. In nucleotides, the CDR3 is TGTGCCAGCAGTCACACTAGCGGGGGACCTGCCTTAGAGACCCAGTACTTC.

The sample holds many counts of this clonotype. This chain uses TRBV6-1 with TRBJ1-1; D is possibly TRBD1 (5 bases). V lost 0 bases, J lost 5 bases, and 19 bases lay in between. The V gene's germline CDR1 is MNHNS and CDR2 SASEGT. The CDR3 totals 17 residues. This chain's CDR3 is CASSEASGGGGETEAFF. Written as DNA, the CDR3 is TGTGCCAGCAGTGAAGCCTCGGGCGGCGGGGGAGAGACTGAAGCTTTCTTT.

This chain joins TRBV6-2 or TRBV6-3 and TRBJ1-6, with D unclear. CDR3 size: 14 residues. V dropped 2 bases and J dropped 9 bases, with 11 bases sitting between them. Germline V gene sequence: CDR1 MNHEY, CDR2 SVGEGT. This CDR3 is CASSYAQRGSPLHF. CDR3 nucleotide sequence: TGTGCCAGCAGTTACGCTCAACGAGGTTCACCCCTCCACTTT.

Ten or more counts support this clonotype. The chain has TRBV4-3 and TRBJ1-2, with TRBD1 matching over 8 bases. The CDR3 has 13 amino acids. Trimming cost V 4 bases and J 4 bases; bases outside gene matches: 2. CDR1 and CDR2 from the germline V gene are LGHNA and YSLEER. CDR3 region: CASSPTGGYGYTF. For the CDR3, the DNA is TGCGCCAGCAGCCCAACAGGGGGCTATGGCTACACCTTC.

This clonotype has a handful of counts. The CDR3 spells CASSPLGGSGNEQFF. In DNA, the CDR3 is TGTGCCAGCAGCCCTCTAGGAGGGAGCGGTAATGAGCAGTTCTTC. The gene calls are TRBV12-3 or TRBV12-4 and TRBJ2-1, with D possibly matching TRBD2 (6 bases). The CDR3 totals 15 residues. Trimming took 6 bases from V and 7 from J, leaving 19 bases between them.

This clonotype occurred a few times. The rearrangement links TRBV20-1 to TRBJ2-5; weak D call: TRBD1 (6 bases). Trimming pared 1 base from V and 5 bases from J, leaving 17 bases between. There are 15 residues in the CDR3. CDR1 DFQATT and CDR2 SNEGSKA come from the germline V gene (reference sequence). DNA for the CDR3: TGCAGTGCTAGAGTGGGATCAGGGGTGGTGGAGACCCAGTACTTC. Residues: CSARVGSGVVETQYF.

This clonotype occurred a few times. The rearrangement joins TRBV7-9 to TRBJ2-3; D is ambiguous. Germline values: CDR1 SEHNR, CDR2 FQNEAQ (reference sequence). The CDR3 is 15 amino acids. V gave up 5 bases and J gave up 5 bases, with 17 bases separating them. CDR3 coding DNA: TGTGCCAGCAGCAAAACGGGCGCTTACCTAGATACGCAGTATTTT. This encodes CASSKTGAYLDTQYF.